This is a list of T cell receptor beta chains from one sample in a study of neoadjuvant anti-PD-1 for oral cavity cancer. TCRdb's table, derived via immunoSEQ multiplex PCR, lists solely in-frame clones and lacks some. This sample has over 14,000 clones, with about three quarters found just once. The specimen was PBMCs, collected after nivolumab (anti-PD-1) treatment. Receptors originate from a person aged 40 to 85 with oral cavity squamous cell carcinoma. Both conserved end residues are part of each CDR3. The order of the fields is J gene, clone size, D gene, V gene, CDR3 DNA, CDR3 protein. The D gene is left open where the match is weak. For some rows the clone size is stated as once, few or many, or as a class when expanded; others skip it.

>TRBJ2-5|-|TRBD1|TRBV27
TGTGCCAGCAGTTTGTATCGGACAGGGGGCTCGGAGACCCAGTACTTC
CASSLYRTGGSETQYF
>TRBJ2-3|-|TRBD1|TRBV7-3
TGTGCCAGCAGCCTAGGACAGGGTTATACAGATACGCAGTATTTT
CASSLGQGYTDTQYF
>TRBJ1-2|-|-|TRBV27
TGTGCCAGCAGCGGAAACTATGGCTACACCTTC
CASSGNYGYTF
>TRBJ2-1|few|-|TRBV5-1
TGCGCCAGCAACCCGACAGGCCTCTACAATGAGCAGTTCTTC
CASNPTGLYNEQFF
>TRBJ2-2|-|-|TRBV28
TGTGCCAGCAGTTTAAGTCGCCCCGGGGAGCTGTTTTTT
CASSLSRPGELFF
>TRBJ2-2|-|-|TRBV11-3
TGTGCCAGCAGCTCCGCGGGGAGTGGCACCGGGGAGCTGTTTTTT
CASSSAGSGTGELFF
>TRBJ2-1|-|TRBD1|TRBV5-1
TGCGCCAGCAGCTTGGTAGTAGGGGACAGGTCCGATAGCACCACAGAGGATGAGCAGTTCTTC
CASSLVVGDRSDSTTEDEQFF
>TRBJ2-1|-|-|TRBV30
TGTGCCTGGGGACAGAGCAATGAGCAGTTCTTC
CAWGQSNEQFF
>TRBJ1-3|-|-|TRBV28
TGTGCCAGCAGTTTATTCAGGGGCGCAAACACCATATATTTT
CASSLFRGANTIYF
>TRBJ1-2|-|-|TRBV30
TGTGCCTGGACCCCAAGTCCGGGTACAAGAGGGGCACTGGGCGGCTACACCTTC
CAWTPSPGTRGALGGYTF
>TRBJ1-3|-|TRBD1|TRBV30
TGTGCCTGGAGTGTAAGAGACAGGGTTGGAAACACCATATATTTT
CAWSVRDRVGNTIYF
>TRBJ2-1|-|-|TRBV19
TGTGCCAGTAGCCCCGGGGGAAGCGAACAGTTCTTC
CASSPGGSEQFF
>TRBJ2-5|-|-|TRBV7-9
TGTGCCAGCAGCTTTTTTTTCCGGGAAGAGACCCAGTACTTC
CASSFFFREETQYF
>TRBJ2-2|few|-|TRBV15
TGTGCCACCAGCATGGGGGATGCCGGGGAGCTGTTTTTT
CATSMGDAGELFF
>TRBJ2-7|-|TRBD2|TRBV7-3
TGTGCCAGCAGCCCTGGACTAGCGGGAGGCGAGCAGTACTTC
CASSPGLAGGEQYF
>TRBJ2-5|-|-|TRBV20-1
TGCAGTGCCCCCTCCGAAGAGACCCAGTACTTC
CSAPSEETQYF
>TRBJ2-3|-|-|TRBV2
TGTGCCAGCAGTGGGGGTACGCAGTATTTT
CASSGGTQYF
>TRBJ2-7|-|-|TRBV6-1
TGTGCCAGCAGTATTTACAGGAACTACGAGCAGTACTTC
CASSIYRNYEQYF
>TRBJ2-7|-|-|TRBV30
TGTGCCTGGAGGGGGGCGTTTTACGAGCAGTACTTC
CAWRGAFYEQYF
>TRBJ2-5|-|-|TRBV11-1
TGTGCCAGCAGCTTAGGCACGGGTACGAGAGAGACCCAGTACTTC
CASSLGTGTRETQYF
>TRBJ1-5|few|-|TRBV5-3
TGTGCCAGGAGATTCCAGGATAGCAATCAGCCCCAGCATTTT
CARRFQDSNQPQHF
>TRBJ2-1|-|-|TRBV5-1
TGCGCCAGCAGCTACATGGGGGACTCCTACAATGAGCAGTTCTTC
CASSYMGDSYNEQFF
>TRBJ2-7|-|-|TRBV7-8
TGTGCCAGCAGTCGGCTCGTGGGGCTGGGCGAGCAGTACTTC
CASSRLVGLGEQYF
>TRBJ1-1|-|TRBD1|TRBV5-6
TGTGCCAGCAGACAACAGGGGCCCATGAACACTGAAGCTTTCTTT
CASRQQGPMNTEAFF
>TRBJ1-1|few|-|TRBV6-1
TGTGCCAGCAGTGCCCGAAAGCGGTCGGGGGGTATGAACACTGAAGCTTTCTTT
CASSARKRSGGMNTEAFF
>TRBJ2-7|-|-|TRBV6-5
TGTGCCAGCAGTTACAACGACAGGATATACGAGCAGTACTTC
CASSYNDRIYEQYF
>TRBJ1-4|-|-|TRBV30
TGTGCCTGGAGTCGTGATGGGGGCGGGGAAAAACTGTTTTTT
CAWSRDGGGEKLFF
>TRBJ2-2|-|-|TRBV10-3
TGTGCCATCAGTGAACGTGGGGGAGAGGTCGGGGAGCTGTTTTTT
CAISERGGEVGELFF
>TRBJ1-1|once|-|TRBV7-9
TGTGCCAGCAGCTTAGGCAGGGTCTCCTCCACTGAAGCTTTCTTT
CASSLGRVSSTEAFF
>TRBJ1-5|-|-|TRBV11-2
TGTGCCAGCAGCTTAGGGGCCTCGGGTCAGCCCCAGCATTTT
CASSLGASGQPQHF
>TRBJ2-1|-|TRBD2|TRBV7-8
TGTGCCAGCAGCCGGGACTACGACTACAATGAGCAGTTCTTC
CASSRDYDYNEQFF
>TRBJ1-1|-|-|TRBV9
TGTGCCAGCAGCGTCGACCGGAACACTGAAGCTTTCTTT
CASSVDRNTEAFF
>TRBJ2-7|once|-|TRBV6-5
TGTGCCAGCAGTCCAGACTGGCGCTCCTACGAGCAGTACTTC
CASSPDWRSYEQYF
>TRBJ2-7|-|-|TRBV28
TGTGCCAGCAGTCCGACGCGCTCCTACGAGCAGTACTTC
CASSPTRSYEQYF
>TRBJ2-1|-|-|TRBV19
TGTGCCAGTAGTACTACTCGGGACCCACCCAATGAGCAGTTCTTC
CASSTTRDPPNEQFF
>TRBJ2-2|-|-|TRBV30
TGTGCCTGGACCGCCCAGGGCCGCGGGGAGCTGTTTTTT
CAWTAQGRGELFF
>TRBJ2-5|-|-|TRBV5-1
TGCGCCAGCAGCTTGGGGTCAGTAGAAGAGACCCAGTACTTC
CASSLGSVEETQYF
>TRBJ2-4|-|TRBD2|TRBV28
TGTGCCAGCAGTTCACCCTCACTAGCGGGAAACATTCAGTACTTC
CASSSPSLAGNIQYF
>TRBJ1-1|once|TRBD1|TRBV14
TGTGCCAGCAGCACCCGGACAGGGATGAACACTGAAGCTTTCTTT
CASSTRTGMNTEAFF
>TRBJ1-4|-|-|TRBV28
TGTGCCAGCAGTTTATCCAGGCCAGGTGGAGAAAAACTGTTTTTT
CASSLSRPGGEKLFF
>TRBJ2-7|-|TRBD1|TRBV29-1
TGCAGCGTTGAACGGACAGGGAGCTCCTACGAGCAGTACTTC
CSVERTGSSYEQYF
>TRBJ2-7|-|-|TRBV7-9
TGTGCCAGCAGCGTCGACTACTACGAGCAGTACTTC
CASSVDYYEQYF
>TRBJ2-1|-|-|TRBV7-3
TGTGCCAGCAGCGGGCAGGGCAATGAGCAGTTCTTC
CASSGQGNEQFF